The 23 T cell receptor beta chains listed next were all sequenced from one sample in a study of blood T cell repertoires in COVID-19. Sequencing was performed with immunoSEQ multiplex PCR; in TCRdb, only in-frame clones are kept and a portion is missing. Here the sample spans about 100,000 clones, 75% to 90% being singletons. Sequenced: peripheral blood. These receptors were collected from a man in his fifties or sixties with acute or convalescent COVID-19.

This CDR3 is CASSDGRGDGYTF. CDR3 bases: TGCGCCAGCAGCGACGGGAGGGGGGATGGCTACACCTTC. This chain uses TRBV10-2 with TRBJ1-2; tentatively, D is TRBD1 (6 bases). This CDR3 contains 13 residues. Germline-derived CDR1 and CDR2 are WSHSY and SAAADI. Trimming cost V 6 bases and J 6 bases, with 14 bases left between them.

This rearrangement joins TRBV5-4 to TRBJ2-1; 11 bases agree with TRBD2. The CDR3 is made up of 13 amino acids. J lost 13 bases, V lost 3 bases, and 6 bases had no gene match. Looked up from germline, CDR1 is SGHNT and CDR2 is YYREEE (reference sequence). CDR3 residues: CASSSASGRTQFF. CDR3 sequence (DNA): TGTGCCAGCAGCTCGGCTAGCGGGAGGACCCAGTTCTTC.

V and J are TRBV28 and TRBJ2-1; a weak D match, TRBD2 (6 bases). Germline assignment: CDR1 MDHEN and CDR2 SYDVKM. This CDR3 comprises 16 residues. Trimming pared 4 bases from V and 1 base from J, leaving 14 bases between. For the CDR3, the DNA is TGTGCCAGCAGTTCAGGGTCGGGGGATTCCTACAATGAGCAGTTCTTC. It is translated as CASSSGSGDSYNEQFF. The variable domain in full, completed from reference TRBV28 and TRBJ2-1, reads DVKVTQSSRYLVKRTGEKVFLECVQDMDHENMFWYRQDPGLGLRLIYFSYDVKMKEKGDIPEGYSVSREKKERFSLILESASTNQTSMYLCASSSGSGDSYNEQFFGPGTRLTVL.

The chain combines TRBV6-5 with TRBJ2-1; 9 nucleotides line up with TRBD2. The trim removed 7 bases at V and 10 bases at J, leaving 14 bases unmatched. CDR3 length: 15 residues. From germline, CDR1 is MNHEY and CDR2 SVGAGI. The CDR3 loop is CASIPREGRLREQFF. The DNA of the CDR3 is TGTGCCAGCATACCGCGGGAGGGCCGTTTAAGGGAGCAGTTCTTC.

CDR3 in amino acids: CASSQGTSGRRETQYF. CDR3 DNA sequence: TGTGCCAGCAGCCAAGGAACTAGCGGGAGGAGGGAGACCCAGTACTTC. V is TRBV3-1 (or the pseudogene TRBV3-2) and J is TRBJ2-5; 12 bases are a match to TRBD2. The V gene's germline CDR1 is LGHDT and CDR2 YNNKEL (reference sequence). The trim removed 1 base at V and 5 bases at J, leaving 5 bases unmatched. The CDR3 loop spans 16 amino acids.

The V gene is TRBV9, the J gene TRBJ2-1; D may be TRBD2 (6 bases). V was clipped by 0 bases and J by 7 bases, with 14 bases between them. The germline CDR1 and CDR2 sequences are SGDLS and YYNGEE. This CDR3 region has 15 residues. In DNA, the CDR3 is TGTGCCAGCAGCGTAGCTAGCGCTCCTGCAAATGAGCAGTTCTTC. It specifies CASSVASAPANEQFF.

CDR3 amino acids: CASSQTQGRAFF. The CDR3 DNA reads as TGTGCCAGCAGCCAAACACAGGGTAGAGCTTTCTTT. The chain has TRBV3-1 (or the pseudogene TRBV3-2) and TRBJ1-1; possible D gene TRBD1, 6 bases. CDR1 and CDR2 from the germline V gene are LGHDT and YNNKEL (reference sequence). V was cut by 2 bases and J by 10 bases, with 11 bases left in between. CDR3 length equals 12 residues.

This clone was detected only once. Here the CDR3 reads CASGTGDGKQPQHF. In DNA, the CDR3 is TGCGCCAGCGGAACAGGGGATGGGAAACAGCCCCAGCATTTT. This sequence joins TRBV5-1 and TRBJ1-5, with TRBD1 matching 7 bases. V shed 7 bases and J 7 bases; nucleotides not matched to a gene: 11. CDR1 and CDR2 (germline): SGHRS, YFSETQ. This CDR3 has 14 residues.

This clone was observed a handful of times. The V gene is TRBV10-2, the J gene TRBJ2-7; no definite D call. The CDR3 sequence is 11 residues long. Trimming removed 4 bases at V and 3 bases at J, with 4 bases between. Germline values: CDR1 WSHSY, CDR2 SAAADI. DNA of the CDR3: TGCGCCAGCAGTGCCGGCTACGAGCAGTACGTC. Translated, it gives CASSAGYEQYV.

The CDR3 DNA is TGCGCCAGCAGTGATAGGCGGGAGGACGAGCAGTACTTC. Its translation: CASSDRREDEQYF. The chain joins TRBV10-2 to TRBJ2-7, with 8 nucleotides matching TRBD2. This CDR3 has 13 amino acids. V was pared by 3 bases and J by 5 bases, with 3 bases of the junction left unmatched. Germline lookup yields CDR1 WSHSY and CDR2 SAAADI.

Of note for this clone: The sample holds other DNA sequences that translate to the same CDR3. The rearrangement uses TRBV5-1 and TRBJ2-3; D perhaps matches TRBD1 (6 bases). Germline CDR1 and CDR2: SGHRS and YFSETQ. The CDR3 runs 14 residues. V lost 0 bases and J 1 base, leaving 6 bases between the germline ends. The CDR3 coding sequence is TGCGCCAGCAGCTTGGAGGGGGGCACAGATACGCAGTATTTT. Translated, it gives CASSLEGGTDTQYF.

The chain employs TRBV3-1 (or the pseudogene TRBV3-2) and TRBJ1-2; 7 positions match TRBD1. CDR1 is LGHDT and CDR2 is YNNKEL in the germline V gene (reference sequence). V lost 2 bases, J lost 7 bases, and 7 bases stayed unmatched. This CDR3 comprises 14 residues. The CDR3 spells CASSQTGAPGGYTF. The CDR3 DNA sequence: TGTGCCAGCAGCCAAACAGGGGCACCTGGTGGCTACACCTTC.

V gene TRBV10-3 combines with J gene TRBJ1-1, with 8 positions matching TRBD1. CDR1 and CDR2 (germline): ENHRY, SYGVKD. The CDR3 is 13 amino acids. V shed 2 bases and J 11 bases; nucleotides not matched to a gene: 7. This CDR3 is CAISEVGQGRAFF. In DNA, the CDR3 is TGTGCCATCAGTGAGGTCGGACAGGGCCGGGCTTTCTTT.

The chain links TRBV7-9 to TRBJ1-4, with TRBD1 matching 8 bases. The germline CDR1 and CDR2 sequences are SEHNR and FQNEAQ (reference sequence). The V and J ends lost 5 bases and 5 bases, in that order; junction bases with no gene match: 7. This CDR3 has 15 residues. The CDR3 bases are TGTGCCAGCAGCCACGCGACAGGGGCCAATGAAAAACTGTTTTTT. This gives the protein CASSHATGANEKLFF.

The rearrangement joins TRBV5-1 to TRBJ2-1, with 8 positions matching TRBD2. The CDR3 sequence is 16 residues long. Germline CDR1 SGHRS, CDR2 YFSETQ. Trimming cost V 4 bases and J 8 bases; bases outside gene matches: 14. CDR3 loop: CASSPPAREGGYEQFF. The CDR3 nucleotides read TGCGCCAGCAGCCCCCCCGCCCGGGAGGGGGGATATGAGCAGTTCTTC.

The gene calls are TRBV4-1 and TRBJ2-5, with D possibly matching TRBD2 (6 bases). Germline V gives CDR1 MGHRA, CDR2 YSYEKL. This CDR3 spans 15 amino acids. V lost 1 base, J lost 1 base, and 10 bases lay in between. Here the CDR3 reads CASSQGGSGQETQYF. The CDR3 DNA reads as TGCGCCAGCAGCCAAGGGGGTAGCGGCCAAGAGACCCAGTACTTC.

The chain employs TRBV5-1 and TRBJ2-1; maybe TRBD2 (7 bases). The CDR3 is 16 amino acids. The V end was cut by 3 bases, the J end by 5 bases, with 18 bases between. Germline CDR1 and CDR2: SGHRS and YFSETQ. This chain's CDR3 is CASSYRTASGNNEQFF. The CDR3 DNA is TGCGCCAGCAGCTACAGGACAGCTAGCGGCAACAATGAGCAGTTCTTC.

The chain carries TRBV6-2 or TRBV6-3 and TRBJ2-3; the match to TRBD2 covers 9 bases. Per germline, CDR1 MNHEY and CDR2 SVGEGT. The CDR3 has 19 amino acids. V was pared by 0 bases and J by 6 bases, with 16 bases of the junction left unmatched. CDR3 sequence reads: CASSYSGAGGPQAADTQYF. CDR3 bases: TGTGCCAGCAGTTACTCGGGAGCGGGAGGCCCCCAAGCAGCGGATACGCAGTATTTT.

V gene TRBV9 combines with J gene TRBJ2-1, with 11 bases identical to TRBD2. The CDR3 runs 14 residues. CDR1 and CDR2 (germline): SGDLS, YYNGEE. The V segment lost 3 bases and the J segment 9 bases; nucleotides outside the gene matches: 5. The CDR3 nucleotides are TGTGCCAGCAGCGCACTAGCGGGAGATGGTGAGCAGTTCTTC. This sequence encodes CASSALAGDGEQFF. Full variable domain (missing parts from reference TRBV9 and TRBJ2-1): DSGVTQTPKHLITATGQRVTLRCSPRSGDLSVYWYQQSLDQGLQFLIQYYNGEERAKGNILERFSAQQFPDLHSELNLSSLELGDSALYFCASSALAGDGEQFFGPGTRLTVL.

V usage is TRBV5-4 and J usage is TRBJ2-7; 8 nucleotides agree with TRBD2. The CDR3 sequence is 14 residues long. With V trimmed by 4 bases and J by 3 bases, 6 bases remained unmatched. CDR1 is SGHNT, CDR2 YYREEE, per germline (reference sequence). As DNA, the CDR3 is TGTGCCAGCAGCCCGGGACTAGATGACTACGAGCAGTACTTC. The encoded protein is CASSPGLDDYEQYF.

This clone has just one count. The CDR3 loop is CASSTQVLGGYTF. CDR3 bases: TGTGCCAGTAGTACACAGGTTTTGGGTGGCTACACCTTC. This chain connects TRBV19 to TRBJ1-2, with D possibly TRBD1 on 5 matching bases. Germline lookup yields CDR1 LNHDA and CDR2 SQIVND (reference sequence). The CDR3 spans 13 residues. V was cut by 4 bases and J by 7 bases, with 13 bases left in between.

The CDR3 spells CASSSREGYYNEQFF. The DNA for the CDR3 is TGTGCCAGCAGCTCCCGGGAGGGTTACTACAATGAGCAGTTCTTC. The chain carries TRBV5-5 and TRBJ2-1; 8 bases line up with TRBD2. This CDR3 is 15 amino acids long. CDR1 is SGHKS, CDR2 YYEKEE, per germline (reference sequence). The junction had 5 bases not matched to a gene; V was cut back by 3 bases and J by 3 bases.

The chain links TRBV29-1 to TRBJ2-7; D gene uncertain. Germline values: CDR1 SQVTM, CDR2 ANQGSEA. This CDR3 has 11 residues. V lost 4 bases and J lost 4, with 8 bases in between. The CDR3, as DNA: TGCAGCGTTGCAGGCGAGTACGAGCAGTACTTC. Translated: CSVAGEYEQYF.